The 31 T cell receptor beta chains below come from one sample, sequenced in a study of CD8+ T cells in alopecia areata. Reverse transcribed after extraction, RNA yielded cDNA as the sequencing template. Some clones are missing from TCRdb's copy, which holds only in-frame ones; the method was immunoSEQ multiplex PCR. This sample yields approximately 200,000 clones, of which 45% to 65% are seen a single time; about 3% belongs to the top ten. As for treatment: oral pan-JAK inhibitor, 5-10 mg twice daily. The sequencing here drew on CD4+ T cells sorted from blood, taken at week 4, from a patient treated with tofacitinib. The receptors shown here come from a human donor with alopecia areata.

This chain joins TRBV9 and TRBJ1-2; D possibly corresponds to TRBD1 (6 bases). Trimming took 2 bases from V and 0 from J, leaving 11 bases between them. Germline CDR1 is SGDLS and CDR2 is YYNGEE. There are 15 residues in the CDR3. The DNA of the CDR3 is TGTGCCAGCAGCGTGGGGGCCTCTACTAACTATGGCTACACCTTC. Its translation: CASSVGASTNYGYTF.

The chain couples TRBV4-2 to TRBJ2-1; TRBD2 agrees at 7 bases. The V gene's germline CDR1 is LGHNA and CDR2 YNFKEQ. The CDR3 is 15 amino acids. V dropped 1 base and J dropped 3; count of bases not matched to a gene: 3. The CDR3: CASSQAGGDYNEQFF. The CDR3 DNA reads as TGTGCCAGCAGCCAAGCGGGGGGTGACTACAATGAGCAGTTCTTC.

The rearrangement links TRBV2 to TRBJ2-5, with TRBD1 identical over 7 bases. Germline V gene lookup returns CDR1 SNHLY and CDR2 FYNNEI. CDR3 length equals 15 residues. V trimming: 6 bases; J trimming: 4 bases; junction bases outside the gene matches: 11. CDR3 nucleotide sequence: TGTGCCAGCAGCGCAGACAGGGCTGCGGGAGAGACCCAGTACTTC. This translates into CASSADRAAGETQYF.

The rearrangement uses TRBV30 and TRBJ1-4, with 8 bases that match TRBD1. The CDR3 is made up of 16 amino acids. In germline, CDR1 is GTSNPN, CDR2 SVGIG (reference sequence). With V trimmed by 0 bases and J by 5 bases, 8 bases remained unmatched. The CDR3 region has the DNA TGTGCCTGGAGTGTACCCCGGACAGGGAGGAATGAAAAACTGTTTTTT. Residues: CAWSVPRTGRNEKLFF.

This clone was seen a handful of times. This chain joins TRBV28 and TRBJ2-5; a weak D match, TRBD2 (5 bases). Per germline, CDR1 MDHEN and CDR2 SYDVKM. The length of the CDR3 is 17 residues. With 6 bases removed from V and 4 bases from J, the gap between germline ends came to 24 bases. This CDR3 is CASRNRSLASTIETQYF. The CDR3 DNA reads as TGTGCCAGCAGGAACCGATCCTTGGCCTCGACTATAGAGACCCAGTACTTC.

This clone was seen a few times. The chain joins TRBV6-5 to TRBJ2-7; 9 nucleotides agree with TRBD2. The CDR3 is made up of 15 amino acids. Germline values: CDR1 MNHEY, CDR2 SVGAGI. V shed 2 bases, J shed 0 bases, and the junction held 2 bases outside the gene matches. The CDR3 reads CASSYRRGGSYEQYF. The CDR3 nucleotides are TGTGCCAGCAGTTACCGGCGGGGGGGCTCCTACGAGCAGTACTTC.

The chain links TRBV15 to TRBJ1-2; possible D gene TRBD1, 5 bases. This CDR3 is 13 amino acids long. V dropped 4 bases and J dropped 8 bases, with 14 bases sitting between them. Germline CDR1 reads LNHNV; CDR2 reads YYDKDF (reference sequence). The CDR3 sequence is CATSTDNEGGYTF. CDR3 nucleotide sequence: TGTGCCACCAGCACGGACAACGAGGGCGGCTACACCTTC. Complete variable domain (other parts from reference TRBV15 and TRBJ1-2): DAMVIQNPRYQVTQFGKPVTLSCSQTLNHNVMYWYQQKSSQAPKLLFHYYDKDFNNEADTPDNFQSRRPNTSFCFLDIRSPGLGDTAMYLCATSTDNEGGYTFGSGTRLTVV.

The chain is built from TRBV30 and TRBJ1-1, with D unresolved. Germline loops: CDR1 GTSNPN, CDR2 SVGIG (reference sequence). V shed 3 bases and J shed 6 bases, with 11 bases lying between them. CDR3 length: 12 residues. The CDR3 here is CAWRKLSAEAFF. In DNA, the CDR3 is TGTGCCTGGAGGAAACTATCGGCTGAAGCTTTCTTT.

The chain employs TRBV11-2 and TRBJ2-2; TRBD1 matches at 7 bases. The CDR3 is 15 amino acids. Germline V lookup: CDR1 SGHAT, CDR2 FQNNGV. V lost 4 bases and J lost 5; bases outside the gene matches: 7. CDR3 residues: CASSYAGTVTGELFF. The CDR3 region has the DNA TGTGCCAGCAGCTACGCCGGGACAGTTACCGGGGAGCTGTTTTTT.

The chain employs TRBV29-1 and TRBJ1-5, with a weak D call TRBD1 (6 bases). V was clipped by 4 bases and J by 4 bases, with 20 bases between them. The CDR3 consists of 16 residues. Germline V gives CDR1 SQVTM, CDR2 ANQGSEA. The CDR3 is CSVAVFGTSTNQPQHF. In DNA, the CDR3 is TGCAGCGTTGCGGTTTTTGGGACATCCACGAATCAGCCCCAGCATTTT.

V is TRBV15 and J is TRBJ2-7; 8 nucleotides agree with TRBD1. CDR1 and CDR2 from the germline V gene are LNHNV and YYDKDF (reference sequence). The CDR3 is 15 amino acids. The ends lost 0 bases at V and 2 bases at J; junction bases unmatched: 3. The DNA for the CDR3 is TGTGCCACCAGCAGAGACGGCAGGGGGCCCTACGAGCAGTACTTC. It is translated as CATSRDGRGPYEQYF.

The rearrangement links TRBV30 to TRBJ1-2, with TRBD1 matching over 8 bases. Trimming cost V 4 bases and J 8 bases; bases outside gene matches: 6. The germline V gene has CDR1 GTSNPN and CDR2 SVGIG (reference sequence). The length of the CDR3 is 12 residues. As DNA, the CDR3 is TGTGCCTGGACGGACAGGGCAGGAGGCTACACCTTC. Amino acids: CAWTDRAGGYTF.

J is TRBJ2-7 and V is TRBV29-1; D tentatively reads TRBD1 or TRBD2 (7 bases each). This CDR3 has 14 residues. The germline gives CDR1 SQVTM, CDR2 ANQGSEA. Trimming shortened V by 6 bases and J by 4 bases, and 19 bases separated the two germline ends. The CDR3 region is CSVGYRGGRYEQYF. The CDR3 DNA follows: TGCAGCGTAGGATACAGGGGAGGGAGATACGAGCAGTACTTC.

The chain couples TRBV5-1 to TRBJ2-1, with a weak D call TRBD2 (5 bases). Germline CDR1 is SGHRS and CDR2 is YFSETQ. The CDR3 is 15 amino acids. V was pared by 3 bases and J by 4 bases, with 14 bases between. CDR3 bases: TGCGCCAGCAGCTCCCGTGGGTCGGGATACAATGAGCAGTTCTTC. This translates into CASSSRGSGYNEQFF.

The rearrangement joins TRBV5-1 to TRBJ2-5, with a weak D call TRBD1 (6 bases). Germline values: CDR1 SGHRS, CDR2 YFSETQ. This CDR3 comprises 14 residues. Between the trimmed V and J ends, which lost 0 bases and 3 bases, there was a span of 9 bases. In nucleotides, the CDR3 is TGCGCCAGCAGCTTGGCCGCAGGGGAAGAGACCCAGTACTTC. As protein: CASSLAAGEETQYF.

The sample holds a few counts of this clone. The V call is TRBV9, the J call TRBJ2-7; 10 positions agree with TRBD1. This CDR3 comprises 15 residues. V lost 1 base to trimming and J lost 5 bases; unmatched junction nucleotides: 6. Germline CDR1 and CDR2: SGDLS and YYNGEE. CDR3 in amino acids: CASSVMGTGEDEQYF. CDR3 bases: TGTGCCAGCAGCGTAATGGGGACAGGGGAAGACGAGCAGTACTTC.

As to this clone: Within the sample, other DNA sequences also encode this same CDR3. CDR3 DNA: TGCGCCAGCAGCTTCGGACAGGGGCAAGAGACCCAGTACTTC. It codes for CASSFGQGQETQYF. V is TRBV5-1 and J is TRBJ2-5, with 9 bases lining up with TRBD1. Germline V gene data show CDR1 as SGHRS and CDR2 as YFSETQ. The CDR3 totals 14 residues. V lost 2 bases, J lost 2 bases, and 1 base stayed unmatched.

The chain joins TRBV5-4 to TRBJ1-1; 9 bases line up with TRBD1. This CDR3 contains 14 residues. The V gene end was trimmed by 4 bases and the J gene end by 5 bases; junction bases not matched to a gene: 6. In germline, CDR1 is SGHNT, CDR2 YYREEE (reference sequence). The CDR3 region is CASSKRDRDTEAFF. CDR3 nucleotides: TGTGCCAGCAGCAAGCGGGACAGGGATACTGAAGCTTTCTTT.

This chain connects TRBV4-3 to TRBJ1-6, with a tentative D call TRBD1 (6 bases). Germline loops: CDR1 LGHNA, CDR2 YSLEER. The CDR3 runs to 15 residues. Trimming pared 3 bases from V and 5 bases from J, leaving 11 bases between. CDR3 coding DNA: TGCGCCAGCAGCCACAGACAGGAGAATAATTCACCCCTCCACTTT. Translating it yields CASSHRQENNSPLHF.

The chain employs TRBV7-2 and TRBJ2-7; D is perhaps TRBD1 (6 bases). V was trimmed by 1 base and J by 2 bases, leaving 12 bases between them. Per germline, CDR1 SGHTA and CDR2 FQGNSA. The length of the CDR3 is 15 residues. The CDR3 reads CASSLVSGAAYEQYF. In DNA, the CDR3 is TGTGCCAGCAGCTTAGTATCAGGGGCCGCCTACGAGCAGTACTTC.

This clone was seen a handful of times. The chain employs TRBV28 and TRBJ1-2; a weak D match, TRBD1 (6 bases). Germline V gene lookup returns CDR1 MDHEN and CDR2 SYDVKM. The V and J ends lost 7 bases and 12 bases respectively, with 15 bases between them. The CDR3 loop spans 11 amino acids. The DNA for the CDR3 is TGTGCCAGCACCAGGGGATTCGACCACACCTTC. Translated, it gives CASTRGFDHTF.

This rearrangement joins TRBV5-1 to TRBJ2-2, with unresolved D. The CDR3 extends over 14 amino acids. In germline, CDR1 is SGHRS, CDR2 YFSETQ. Trimming took off 0 bases at V and 6 bases at J, with 9 bases between the two ends. The CDR3 region has the DNA TGCGCCAGCAGCTTGGGAGCAGAGCCCGGGGAGCTGTTTTTT. This sequence encodes CASSLGAEPGELFF.

In its sample, this clone was seen a few times. The chain employs TRBV5-1 and TRBJ2-3; D is perhaps TRBD1 (6 bases). Germline V CDR1 and CDR2: SGHRS, YFSETQ. V shed 4 bases and J shed 0 bases, with 9 bases lying between them. This CDR3 has 14 residues. The chain's CDR3 is CASSPTGSTDTQYF. In DNA, the CDR3 is TGCGCCAGCAGCCCTACAGGGAGCACAGATACGCAGTATTTT.

The gene calls are TRBV30 and TRBJ2-7, with a possible D match to TRBD1 (6 bases). CDR1 and CDR2 (germline): GTSNPN, SVGIG (reference sequence). The CDR3 has 13 amino acids. Trimming stripped 0 bases from V and 7 bases from J, with 13 bases between. In nucleotides, the CDR3 is TGTGCCTGGAGTGTTTTGGGGGCGGAGGAGCAGTACTTC. Translating it yields CAWSVLGAEEQYF.

The chain uses TRBV29-1 and TRBJ1-2; TRBD1 matches at 7 bases. The CDR3 runs to 11 residues. V trimming: 4 bases; J trimming: 9 bases; junction bases outside the gene matches: 5. Germline V gene lookup returns CDR1 SQVTM and CDR2 ANQGSEA. This CDR3 reads CSVVTGPSYTF. The DNA of the CDR3 is TGCAGCGTTGTGACAGGGCCTAGCTACACCTTC.

The chain couples TRBV6-5 to TRBJ1-5; a weak D match, TRBD1 (6 bases). Germline V gives CDR1 MNHEY, CDR2 SVGAGI. The CDR3 totals 14 residues. Deletions cut 5 bases from V and 6 bases from J, with 14 bases between. In DNA, the CDR3 is TGTGCCAGCAGTCTAACAGGGTCCGGTCAGCCCCAGCATTTT. The encoded protein is CASSLTGSGQPQHF.

The chain uses TRBV7-2 and TRBJ2-6; D gene unclear. Between the trimmed V and J ends, which lost 3 bases and 4 bases, there was a span of 7 bases. The germline gives CDR1 SGHTA, CDR2 FQGNSA. The length of the CDR3 is 14 residues. The CDR3 nucleotides are TGTGCCAGCAGCTTGGTCTCCGGGGCCAACGTCCTGACTTTC. This translates into CASSLVSGANVLTF.

This clone was observed a handful of times. The chain has TRBV29-1 and TRBJ2-5; TRBD2 matches at 8 bases. The CDR3 is 10 residues long. Germline V lookup: CDR1 SQVTM, CDR2 ANQGSEA. The CDR3 bases are TGCAGTTCGGGAGGGGAGACCCAGTACTTC. Translated, it gives CSSGGETQYF.

The chain combines TRBV27 with TRBJ2-6; D gene ambiguous. Germline V gene lookup returns CDR1 MNHEY and CDR2 SMNVEV (reference sequence). The CDR3 consists of 17 residues. Trimming shortened V by 3 bases and J by 2 bases, and 14 bases separated the two germline ends. CDR3 amino acids: CASSFRRWAPGANVLTF. The CDR3 bases are TGTGCCAGCAGTTTCAGAAGGTGGGCGCCTGGGGCCAACGTCCTGACTTTC.

The chain is built from TRBV28 and TRBJ1-2, with unresolved D. Trimming left V 6 bases short and J 6 bases short, with 20 bases between. There are 15 residues in the CDR3. From germline, CDR1 is MDHEN and CDR2 SYDVKM. In DNA, the CDR3 is TGTGCCAGCAGCCCCCCGCCCTCCACGAACGATGGCTACACCTTC. This encodes CASSPPPSTNDGYTF.

The V gene is TRBV4-1, the J gene TRBJ2-1; 10 bases map to TRBD2. Trimming removed 2 bases from V and 7 bases from J; junction bases left unmatched: 11. This CDR3 has 17 amino acids. CDR1 and CDR2 (germline): MGHRA, YSYEKL. CDR3 bases: TGCGCCAGCAGCCAATATTACCAAGCGGGGGGGCGGAATGAGCAGTTCTTC. Translation gives CASSQYYQAGGRNEQFF.